The sequence of this T cell receptor beta chain was determined in a study of OX40 agonist ivuxolimab in advanced cancers. Regarding the complete study: Ivuxolimab was an agonistic, fully human IgG2 monoclonal antibody directed against OX40 (CD134), a costimulatory receptor. A male proportion of roughly 80% and a mean age of 60 years, ranging from about 20 to 79, were recorded for the dose-escalation cohort. Three dose-escalation patients achieved partial responses, one with hepatocellular carcinoma and two with cutaneous melanoma. Intravenous ivuxolimab was administered to patients every 2 weeks at six dose levels: 0.01, 0.1, 0.3, 1.5, 3 and 10 mg/kg. Of the 50 to 55 patients in dose escalation, about 20 had hepatocellular carcinoma, about 15 had melanoma, 9 had renal cell carcinoma and 9 had head and neck cancer. The paper reports the monotherapy dose-escalation portion (N of about 50 patients) of the phase I ivuxolimab trial. Peripheral TCRbeta sequencing aimed to test whether ivuxolimab altered TCR sequence diversity and caused clonal T-cell expansion. Patients were allowed to have had prior anti-PD-1, anti-PD-L1 or anti-CTLA-4 therapy, and 40% of the dose-escalation patients had been treated with checkpoint inhibitors.

On the study overall, not on this receptor specifically: Low levels of normalized T-cell clonal expansion were also seen in some nonresponding patients. The antigen specificity of the peripheral T cells that underwent clonal expansion was not determined. Partial responders in the 0.1-3.0 mg/kg groups had among the lowest normalized peripheral clonal expansion, especially among CD8+ T cells. Clonal expansion of both CD4+ and CD8+ blood T cells was observed from baseline to week 6 at doses 0.1 to 3.0 mg/kg. After ivuxolimab, expanded clones were on average more numerous among CD8+ T cells than among CD4+ T cells.

The trial excluded patients who had a history of autoimmune disease or were on systemic immunosuppression. Peripheral blood for TCR sequencing was collected from all dose cohorts at baseline, on cycle 4 day 1, and on cycle 7 day 1. The samples were drawn from a first-in-human, open-label, multicenter phase I dose-escalation trial of ivuxolimab. Adults with locally advanced or metastatic head and neck squamous cell, hepatocellular, melanoma or renal cell carcinoma were enrolled in the trial. CD4+ and CD8+ T cells were sorted separately from peripheral blood before TCR sequencing. Per the germline V gene (reference sequence), LNHDA is the CDR1 and SQIVND is the CDR2. The CDR3 holds 13 amino acids from the cysteine to the phenylalanine. Only the CDR3 region is kept as DNA, spanning 39 bases read in frame from base 1. Trimming costs V 5 bases and J 2 bases, and their ends lie 9 bases apart. As regards this clone: No cognate antigen has been identified for it. No per-base quality is available; no much larger clone lies one base away.

Genomic DNA was isolated from the sorted cells so that the TCRbeta CDR3 region could be sequenced. TCRbeta CDR3 regions were sequenced using the immunoSEQ Assay. Sourced from immuneACCESS, this table was stored by TCRdb with only in-frame sequences that have V and J called. A share of the clones is absent; for the studies checked, an unresolved V gene accounts for under half, and the remainder has no known explanation. This sample is represented by tens of thousands of clones; roughly 82% of them were singletons. Jointly, the top ten make up about 5.5% of the sample. The rearranged chain carries TRBV19 and TRBJ1-1, with no confident D gene call. The TCR originated in an adult with an advanced solid tumor such as melanoma, head and neck, liver or kidney cancer. The material was CD4+ or CD8+ T cells sorted from blood, obtained in a trial of the OX40 agonist ivuxolimab. The nucleotide sequence is given as TGTGCCAGTAGTCTAAGTCCCAACACTGAAGCTTTCTTT. Translated, this is CASSLSPNTEAFF.